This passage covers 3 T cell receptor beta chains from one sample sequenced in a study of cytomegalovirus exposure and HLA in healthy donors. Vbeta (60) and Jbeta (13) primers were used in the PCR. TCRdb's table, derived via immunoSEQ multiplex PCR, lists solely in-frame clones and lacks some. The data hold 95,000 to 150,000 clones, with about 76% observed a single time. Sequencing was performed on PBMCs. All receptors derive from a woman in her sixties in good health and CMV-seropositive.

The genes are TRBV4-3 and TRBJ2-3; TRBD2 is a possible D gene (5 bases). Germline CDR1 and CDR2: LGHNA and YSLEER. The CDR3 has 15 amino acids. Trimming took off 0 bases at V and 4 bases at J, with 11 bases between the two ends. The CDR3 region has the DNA TGCGCCAGCAGCCAAGAAAAGCGGCCCGCAGATACGCAGTATTTT. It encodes CASSQEKRPADTQYF.

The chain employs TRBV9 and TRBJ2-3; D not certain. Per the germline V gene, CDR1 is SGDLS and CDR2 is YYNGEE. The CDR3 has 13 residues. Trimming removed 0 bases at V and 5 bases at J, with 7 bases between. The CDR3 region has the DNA TGTGCCAGCAGCGTAGGTAACTTAGATACGCAGTATTTT. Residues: CASSVGNLDTQYF.

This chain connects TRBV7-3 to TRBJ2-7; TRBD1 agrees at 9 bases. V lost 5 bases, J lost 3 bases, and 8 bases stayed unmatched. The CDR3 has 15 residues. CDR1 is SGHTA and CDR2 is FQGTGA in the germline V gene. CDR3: CASSATGQGHYEQYF. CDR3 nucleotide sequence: TGTGCCAGCAGCGCGACGGGACAGGGTCACTACGAGCAGTACTTC. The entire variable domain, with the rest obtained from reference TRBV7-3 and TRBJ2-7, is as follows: GAGVSQTPSNKVTEKGKYVELRCDPISGHTALYWYRQSLGQGPEFLIYFQGTGAADDSGLPNDRFFAVRPEGSVSTLKIQRTERGDSAVYLCASSATGQGHYEQYFGPGTRLTVT.